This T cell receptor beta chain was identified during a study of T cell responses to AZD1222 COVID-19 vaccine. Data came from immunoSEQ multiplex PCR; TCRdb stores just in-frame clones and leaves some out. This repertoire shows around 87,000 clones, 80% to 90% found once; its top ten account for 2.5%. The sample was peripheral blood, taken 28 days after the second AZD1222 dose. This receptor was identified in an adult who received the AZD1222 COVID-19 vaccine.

Written as DNA, the CDR3 is TGTGCCAGCTCCACCCGGACACAGCCCCAGCATTTT. Protein: CASSTRTQPQHF. V usage is TRBV12-3 or TRBV12-4 and J usage is TRBJ1-5; weak D call: TRBD1 (5 bases). V gave up 8 bases and J gave up 7 bases, with 12 bases separating them. CDR3 length equals 12 residues.